The following is a TCR beta chain sequence with its context. The record originates from a study of T cell changes during pregnancy in multiple sclerosis. CDR1 and CDR2 (germline): MGHDK, SYGVNS. Trimming removed 9 bases from V and 7 bases from J, with 16 bases in between. The CDR3 consists of 13 residues. Data came from immunoSEQ multiplex PCR; TCRdb stores just in-frame clones and leaves some out. The sample carries 56,000 or so clones, approximately 91% recorded once. This chain uses TRBV25-1 with TRBJ2-1, with D possibly matching TRBD2 (6 bases). The origin of this receptor is a female donor with multiple sclerosis, enrolled in a pregnancy study. Sequenced material: peripheral blood, taken after pregnancy. CDR3 sequence: CARPRDCRNEQFF. DNA of the CDR3: TGTGCCAGACCTCGGGACTGCAGAAATGAGCAGTTCTTC.